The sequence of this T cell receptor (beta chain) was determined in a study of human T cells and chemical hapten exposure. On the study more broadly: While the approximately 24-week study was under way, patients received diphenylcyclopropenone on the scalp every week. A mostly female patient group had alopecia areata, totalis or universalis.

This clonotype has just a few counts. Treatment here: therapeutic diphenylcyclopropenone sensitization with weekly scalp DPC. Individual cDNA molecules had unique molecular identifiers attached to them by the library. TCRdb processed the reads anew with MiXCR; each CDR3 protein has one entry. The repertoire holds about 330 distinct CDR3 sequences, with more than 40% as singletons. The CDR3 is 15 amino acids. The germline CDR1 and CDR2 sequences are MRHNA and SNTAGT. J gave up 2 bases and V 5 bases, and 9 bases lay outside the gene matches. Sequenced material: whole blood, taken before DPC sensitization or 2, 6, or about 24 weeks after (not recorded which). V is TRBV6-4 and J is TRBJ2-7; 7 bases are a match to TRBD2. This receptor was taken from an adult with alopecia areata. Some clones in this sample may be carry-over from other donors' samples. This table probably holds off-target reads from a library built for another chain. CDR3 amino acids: CASSMQASGPYEQYF. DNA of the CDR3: TGTGCCAGCAGTATGCAAGCTAGCGGACCCTACGAGCAGTACTTC.